This passage covers 8 T cell receptor beta chains from one sample sequenced in a study of T-cell memory formation after mild COVID-19. TCRdb passed the 5' RACE reads through MiXCR, listing each CDR3 protein once. The repertoire holds fewer than 350,000 distinct CDR3 sequences, with approximately 18% as singletons. Sequenced sample: PBMCs or a T cell subset sorted from them (not recorded which). The receptors come from a young man who had mild COVID-19 (a few samples of this study predate the infection). Cell type and time point are not known.

This clonotype was recorded once. The chain has TRBV7-2 and TRBJ2-3, with D perhaps being TRBD1 or TRBD2 (5 bases each). Trimming cost V 5 bases and J 6 bases, with 18 bases left between them. The CDR3 contains 15 residues. The V gene's germline CDR1 is SGHTA and CDR2 FQGNSA. The CDR3 region is CASSRNPGTGDTQYF. For the CDR3, the DNA is TGTGCCAGCAGCCGGAATCCCGGGACCGGGGATACGCAGTATTTT.

The sample holds a few counts of this clonotype. This chain links TRBV28 with TRBJ2-2; the D call may be TRBD1 or TRBD2 (5 bases each). This CDR3 region has 17 residues. Between the trimmed V and J ends, which lost 5 bases and 0 bases, there was a span of 16 bases. CDR1 and CDR2 (germline): MDHEN, SYDVKM. CDR3 nucleotide sequence: TGTGCCAGCAGTACCCCTGGGGGTCACGCGAACACCGGGGAGCTGTTTTTT. This codes for CASSTPGGHANTGELFF.

The chain joins TRBV7-8 to TRBJ2-1, with TRBD2 identical over 9 bases. V was pared by 5 bases and J by 5 bases, with 10 bases of the junction left unmatched. This CDR3 contains 16 residues. The V gene's germline CDR1 is SGHVS and CDR2 FQNEAQ. The CDR3, as DNA: TGTGCCAGCAGCCCCCCGGCGGGGGGGCCTCACAATGAGCAGTTCTTC. Residues: CASSPPAGGPHNEQFF.

This clonotype was observed a few times. The chain couples TRBV20-1 to TRBJ2-3; no clear D gene. This CDR3 has 15 amino acids. V was shortened by 5 bases and J by 0 bases, with 15 bases between the two germline ends. Germline loops: CDR1 DFQATT, CDR2 SNEGSKA (reference sequence). The CDR3 is CSAPGDTYSTDTQYF. The CDR3 nucleotides are TGCAGTGCTCCCGGAGATACCTATAGCACAGATACGCAGTATTTT.

The CDR3: CSVARRGAQDTQYF. The CDR3 nucleotides read TGCAGCGTTGCTCGGCGGGGGGCCCAGGATACGCAGTATTTT. The chain is built from TRBV29-1 and TRBJ2-3; TRBD2 agrees at 8 bases. The CDR3 extends over 14 amino acids. V trimming: 4 bases; J trimming: 6 bases; junction bases outside the gene matches: 9. In germline, CDR1 is SQVTM, CDR2 ANQGSEA.

This clonotype was picked up many times. V and J are TRBV6-4 and TRBJ2-6; TRBD1 matches at 7 bases. The CDR3 totals 16 residues. Germline CDR1 reads MRHNA; CDR2 reads SNTAGT. The junction had 1 base not matched to a gene; V was cut back by 0 bases and J by 2 bases. In DNA form, the CDR3 reads TGTGCCAGCAGTGACTCAGGGGGCGCTGGGGCCAACGTCCTGACTTTC. Amino acids: CASSDSGGAGANVLTF.

This clonotype was counted a single time. The chain recombines TRBV20-1 with TRBJ2-1; 8 bases fit TRBD2. The CDR3 contains 13 residues. J was trimmed by 5 bases and V by 3 bases; bases with no gene match: 3. Looked up from germline, CDR1 is DFQATT and CDR2 is SNEGSKA (reference sequence). This chain's CDR3 is CSARGSGDNEQFF. For the CDR3, the DNA is TGCAGTGCTAGGGGTAGCGGGGACAATGAGCAGTTCTTC.

This clonotype was counted only a few times. The genes are TRBV5-5 and TRBJ2-7, with 11 positions matching TRBD2. CDR1 and CDR2 from the germline V gene are SGHKS and YYEKEE (reference sequence). After removal of 4 bases from V and 6 bases from J, the junction contained 6 bases not matched to a gene. The CDR3 length is 14 residues. CDR3 bases: TGTGCCAGCAGCAATCTAGCGGGGGGATCCGAGCAGTACTTC. This translates into CASSNLAGGSEQYF.